Sequencing of this TCR beta chain was carried out in a study of regulatory T cells in long-lasting Graves disease. Arm-PCR of CDR3 regions with iRepertoire HTBI primers generated TCR beta libraries. In the authors' workflow: Analysis of the samples identified more than 60 TRBV and 12 to 15 TRBJ segments. TCRdb redid the calling of the multiplex PCR reads with MiXCR, one entry per CDR3 protein. TCRdb assigned the V and J calls; the authors' analysis was not used. The repertoire includes hundreds of thousands of distinct CDR3 sequences, roughly a sixth of them detected once, and roughly 20% sits in the top ten. Time point meaning: newly diagnosed GD, antithyroid drugs for less than 3 months. PBMC RNA was the source of the TCR library. The patient group derived from an endocrinology department in Xi'an, China. This clonotype was counted ten times or more. Its antigen is not known. The study's findings and limits: Thyroid tissue went unexamined; only peripheral blood was analyzed.

This specimen consisted of peripheral blood mononuclear cells (PBMCs), obtained at new diagnosis, from a patient treated with antithyroid drugs. This TCR came from a female donor with Graves disease.

CDR3 residues: CASSTTTGMNFEQYF. The CDR3 region has the DNA TGCGCCAGCAGCACAACGACAGGGATGAACTTCGAGCAGTACTTC. The chain combines TRBV5-1 with TRBJ2-7; TRBD1 matches at 7 bases. This CDR3 has 15 residues. V shed 4 bases, J shed 6 bases, and the junction held 13 bases outside the gene matches. The germline V gene encodes CDR1 SGHRS and CDR2 YFSETQ.